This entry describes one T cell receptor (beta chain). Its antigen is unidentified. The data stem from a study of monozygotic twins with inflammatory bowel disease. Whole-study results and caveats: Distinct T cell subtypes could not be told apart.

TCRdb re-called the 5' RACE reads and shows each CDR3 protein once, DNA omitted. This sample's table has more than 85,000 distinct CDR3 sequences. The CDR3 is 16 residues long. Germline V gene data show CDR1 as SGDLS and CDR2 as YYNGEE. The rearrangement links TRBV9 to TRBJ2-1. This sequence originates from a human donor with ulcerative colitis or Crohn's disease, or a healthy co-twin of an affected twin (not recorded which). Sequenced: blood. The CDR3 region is CASSSDDIISYNEQFF.